The clone carrying this T cell receptor beta chain was counted only a few times. The sample is drawn from a study of PD-1 blockade in classical Hodgkin lymphoma. Relapse after autologous stem cell transplantation occurred in every patient, and brentuximab vedotin exposure varied. Germline CDR1 reads LNHDA; CDR2 reads SQIVND (reference sequence). The CDR3 is made up of 14 amino acids. Trimming shortened V by 5 bases and J by 2 bases, and 12 bases separated the two germline ends. Only in-frame clones appear in the TCRdb table, and some are missing; sequencing was by immunoSEQ multiplex PCR. In the table there are about 93,000 clones, approximately 80% of which are singletons.

Specimen: peripheral blood mononuclear cells (PBMCs), collected before the second cycle of nivolumab. This sequence was found in a human donor with classical Hodgkin lymphoma. The chain employs TRBV19 and TRBJ1-2; D call uncertain. The CDR3 spells CASSPEEANYGYTF. CDR3 in DNA: TGTGCCAGTAGTCCCGAGGAAGCGAACTATGGCTACACCTTC. The full variable domain, in which reference TRBV19 and TRBJ1-2 provide the parts outside the CDR3, is DGGITQSPKYLFRKEGQNVTLSCEQNLNHDAMYWYRQDPGQGLRLIYYSQIVNDFQKGDIAEGYSVSREKKESFPLTVTSAQKNPTAFYLCASSPEEANYGYTFGSGTRLTVV.